These 28 T cell receptor beta chains were all obtained from the same sample, sequenced in a study of beta chain features in type 1 diabetes. Expressed TCRB transcripts were sequenced after all isolated RNA was converted to cDNA. Sequencing used immunoSEQ multiplex PCR; TCRdb keeps in-frame clones, though not all of them. This table holds roughly 230,000 clones, 9.6% found once. The sample taken for sequencing was naive CD4+ T cells from blood. The origin of the receptors is a woman aged 18-29 years in good health.

V gene TRBV9 combines with J gene TRBJ1-1; possible D gene TRBD1, 5 bases. The CDR3 loop spans 18 amino acids. The ends were cut back, 0 bases at V and 0 bases at J, with 18 bases in the middle. Germline CDR1 reads SGDLS; CDR2 reads YYNGEE. CDR3 DNA: TGTGCCAGCAGCGTAGCTACCCGAGCAGGGAGGATGAACACTGAAGCTTTCTTT. It specifies CASSVATRAGRMNTEAFF.

V and J are TRBV11-2 and TRBJ2-6; 8 bases line up with TRBD2. V was pared by 3 bases and J by 0 bases, with 7 bases of the junction left unmatched. Germline CDR1 and CDR2: SGHAT and FQNNGV. This CDR3 is 18 amino acids long. Here the CDR3 DNA reads TGTGCCAGCAGCTTCGGGGCGGGGGGTTACTCTGGGGCCAACGTCCTGACTTTC. The encoded protein is CASSFGAGGYSGANVLTF.

This clone was seen a few times. The genes are TRBV9 and TRBJ2-1; tentative D call: TRBD2 (5 bases). V was trimmed by 4 bases and J by 5 bases, leaving 13 bases between them. From germline, CDR1 is SGDLS and CDR2 YYNGEE. The CDR3 totals 14 residues. As DNA, the CDR3 is TGTGCCAGCAGCCCACAGACTACCCACAATGAGCAGTTCTTC. As protein: CASSPQTTHNEQFF.

The chain is built from TRBV5-1 and TRBJ1-2; 7 bases fit TRBD1. Germline CDR1 and CDR2: SGHRS and YFSETQ. The CDR3 runs to 15 residues. The V and J ends lost 4 bases and 8 bases, in that order; junction bases with no gene match: 14. Here the CDR3 DNA reads TGCGCCAGCAGCCGCTCCGACAGGGCCCCTGGAGGCTACACCTTC. This encodes CASSRSDRAPGGYTF. Together with reference TRBV5-1 and TRBJ1-2, the CDR3 gives the full variable domain: KAGVTQTPRYLIKTRGQQVTLSCSPISGHRSVSWYQQTPGQGLQFLFEYFSETQRNKGNFPGRFSGRQFSNSRSEMNVSTLELGDSALYLCASSRSDRAPGGYTFGSGTRLTVV.

This clone came up a few times. This sequence joins TRBV2 and TRBJ1-1, with 7 nucleotides matching TRBD1. Germline V gene lookup returns CDR1 SNHLY and CDR2 FYNNEI. The CDR3 is made up of 14 amino acids. V dropped 7 bases and J dropped 2; count of bases not matched to a gene: 7. The CDR3: CASTLDRANTEAFF. DNA for the CDR3: TGTGCCAGCACCTTAGACAGGGCCAACACTGAAGCTTTCTTT.

The chain uses TRBV21-1 and TRBJ2-4; TRBD1 is taken as the D call from the table, unchecked against the DNA. TRBV21-1 is a pseudogene segment. This CDR3 has 15 residues. The CDR3 sequence: CASSPKGAGENIQYF. Written as DNA, the CDR3 is TGTGCCAGCAGCCCAAAGGGGGCAGGGGAAAACATTCAGTACTTC.

The chain links TRBV2 to TRBJ1-2; D is unclear. V lost 1 base and J 1 base, leaving 4 bases between the germline ends. The length of the CDR3 is 13 residues. The germline CDR1 and CDR2 sequences are SNHLY and FYNNEI. The CDR3 DNA is TGTGCCAGCAGTGAAGTCAGTAACTATGGCTACACCTTC. It yields the protein CASSEVSNYGYTF.

This clone was recorded a few times. The V gene is TRBV4-2, the J gene TRBJ1-2; D is undetermined. Germline V gene lookup returns CDR1 LGHNA and CDR2 YNFKEQ. This CDR3 is 17 amino acids long. Trimming shortened V by 6 bases and J by 0 bases, and 20 bases separated the two germline ends. As DNA, the CDR3 is TGTGCCAGCAGTCCCGGAAACAGCGGAGACCCTAACTATGGCTACACCTTC. Amino acids: CASSPGNSGDPNYGYTF.

V is TRBV7-3 and J is TRBJ1-5; D not resolved. Deletions cut 2 bases from V and 10 bases from J, with 21 bases between. From germline, CDR1 is SGHTA and CDR2 FQGTGA. The CDR3 extends over 16 amino acids. The chain's CDR3 is CASSLVGSKAVYPQHF. In DNA form, the CDR3 reads TGTGCCAGCAGCTTAGTTGGGAGTAAGGCGGTTTATCCCCAGCATTTT.

This clone appeared a few times. This chain connects TRBV5-6 to TRBJ2-2; maybe TRBD1 (5 bases). Trimming shortened V by 4 bases and J by 0 bases, and 13 bases separated the two germline ends. The CDR3 consists of 16 residues. Germline V CDR1 and CDR2: SGHDT, YYEEEE. The CDR3 loop is CASSLSGSANTGELFF. CDR3 coding DNA: TGTGCCAGCAGCCTGTCAGGGTCCGCGAACACCGGGGAGCTGTTTTTT.

There are a few counts of this clone. The CDR3 DNA reads TGTGCCAGCAGCGTAGCTGGGGCAGGGGAAGCTTTCTTT. Amino acid sequence: CASSVAGAGEAFF. This rearrangement joins TRBV9 to TRBJ1-1, with D maybe TRBD1 (5 bases). This CDR3 region has 13 residues. V was pared by 0 bases and J by 8 bases, with 11 bases between. In germline, CDR1 is SGDLS, CDR2 YYNGEE.

V is TRBV5-4 and J is TRBJ2-5, with 9 positions matching TRBD2. The CDR3 extends over 16 amino acids. Germline values: CDR1 SGHNT, CDR2 YYREEE (reference sequence). The V segment lost 4 bases and the J segment 0 bases; nucleotides outside the gene matches: 7. As DNA, the CDR3 is TGTGCCAGCAGCCAAAGGTCTAGCGGGGACCAAGAGACCCAGTACTTC. This gives the protein CASSQRSSGDQETQYF.

The chain is built from TRBV15 and TRBJ2-3; D remains unclear. This CDR3 region has 16 residues. The V end was cut by 1 base, the J end by 6 bases, with 17 bases between. The germline CDR1 and CDR2 sequences are LNHNV and YYDKDF (reference sequence). The DNA for the CDR3 is TGTGCCACCAGCAGAGGGGTGGCCGGAGATGCGGATACGCAGTATTTT. It encodes CATSRGVAGDADTQYF.

This clone was seen a handful of times. The CDR3, as DNA: TGTGCCTGGAGTCCGCGACAGGGGAACAATGAGCAGTTCTTC. Its translation: CAWSPRQGNNEQFF. The V and J genes are TRBV30 and TRBJ2-1, with 8 bases fitting TRBD1. Per germline, CDR1 GTSNPN and CDR2 SVGIG (reference sequence). This CDR3 has 14 amino acids. J gave up 5 bases and V 2 bases, and 5 bases lay outside the gene matches.

This clone was picked up one time. J is TRBJ2-2 and V is TRBV25-1, with 8 bases matching TRBD1. The CDR3 covers 14 residues. CDR1 MGHDK and CDR2 SYGVNS come from the germline V gene. J was trimmed by 1 base and V by 7 bases; bases with no gene match: 2. This CDR3 is CASTQGGNTGELFF. In DNA form, the CDR3 reads TGTGCCAGCACACAGGGGGGGAACACCGGGGAGCTGTTTTTT.

This rearrangement joins TRBV4-2 to TRBJ2-1; 7 bases are shared with TRBD2. This CDR3 region has 19 residues. Germline CDR1 is LGHNA and CDR2 is YNFKEQ. V shed 1 base and J 0 bases; nucleotides not matched to a gene: 12. The CDR3 here is CASSQVGRSPGGSYNEQFF. The DNA for the CDR3 is TGTGCCAGCAGCCAAGTCGGACGCAGCCCGGGGGGCTCCTACAATGAGCAGTTCTTC.

This clone was observed at least ten times. The genes are TRBV4-1 and TRBJ2-1; TRBD2 agrees at 12 bases. The CDR3 runs to 15 residues. The germline V gene has CDR1 MGHRA and CDR2 YSYEKL. Trimming removed 1 base from V and 7 bases from J; junction bases left unmatched: 2. The chain's CDR3 is CASSQGTSGMNEQFF. For the CDR3, the DNA is TGCGCCAGCAGCCAAGGGACTAGCGGGATGAATGAGCAGTTCTTC.

V and J are TRBV5-4 and TRBJ1-2; D remains unclear. The CDR3 is made up of 14 amino acids. V was shortened by 4 bases and J by 0 bases, with 10 bases between the two germline ends. CDR1 is SGHNT, CDR2 YYREEE, per germline (reference sequence). CDR3 DNA sequence: TGTGCCAGCAGCGCCGAGCAGGCTAACTATGGCTACACCTTC. Translation gives CASSAEQANYGYTF.

In this sample, this clone turned up a few times. The chain couples TRBV5-4 to TRBJ1-2; 7 nucleotides match TRBD1. The V and J ends lost 3 bases and 4 bases, in that order; junction bases with no gene match: 3. The CDR3 sequence is 13 residues long. The germline V gene encodes CDR1 SGHNT and CDR2 YYREEE (reference sequence). The CDR3 loop is CASSSTGIYGYTF. The CDR3 coding sequence is TGTGCCAGCAGCTCGACAGGGATCTATGGCTACACCTTC. Full variable domain (outside the CDR3, taken from reference TRBV5-4 and TRBJ1-2): ETGVTQSPTHLIKTRGQQVTLRCSSQSGHNTVSWYQQALGQGPQFIFQYYREEENGRGNFPPRFSGLQFPNYSSELNVNALELDDSALYLCASSSTGIYGYTFGSGTRLTVV.

This chain uses TRBV19 with TRBJ2-5; 7 bases match TRBD2. The germline V gene has CDR1 LNHDA and CDR2 SQIVND (reference sequence). There are 12 residues in the CDR3. V was clipped by 9 bases and J by 5 bases; unmatched bases: 6. The CDR3 DNA reads as TGTGCCAGCGCGGGAGTGGGTGAGACCCAGTACTTC. As protein: CASAGVGETQYF. Based on the CDR3 plus reference TRBV19 and TRBJ2-5, the full variable domain is DGGITQSPKYLFRKEGQNVTLSCEQNLNHDAMYWYRQDPGQGLRLIYYSQIVNDFQKGDIAEGYSVSREKKESFPLTVTSAQKNPTAFYLCASAGVGETQYFGPGTRLLVL.

J is TRBJ1-1 and V is TRBV7-9, with D tentatively TRBD1 (5 bases). Trimming shortened V by 1 base and J by 5 bases, and 14 bases separated the two germline ends. CDR3 length equals 15 residues. The V gene's germline CDR1 is SEHNR and CDR2 FQNEAQ (reference sequence). This chain's CDR3 is CASSLVGGTETEAFF. CDR3 nucleotides: TGTGCCAGCAGCTTAGTGGGTGGGACTGAAACTGAAGCTTTCTTT.

The chain joins TRBV9 to TRBJ2-3; D is perhaps TRBD2 (6 bases). Germline-derived CDR1 and CDR2 are SGDLS and YYNGEE. This CDR3 contains 16 residues. With 0 bases removed from V and 2 bases from J, the gap between germline ends came to 13 bases. CDR3 nucleotides: TGTGCCAGCAGCGTAGGGGTAGCGGAGGTCACAGATACGCAGTATTTT. Translated, it gives CASSVGVAEVTDTQYF. The full variable domain, its missing parts supplied by reference TRBV9 and TRBJ2-3, is DSGVTQTPKHLITATGQRVTLRCSPRSGDLSVYWYQQSLDQGLQFLIQYYNGEERAKGNILERFSAQQFPDLHSELNLSSLELGDSALYFCASSVGVAEVTDTQYFGPGTRLTVL.

This clone showed up just a few times. CDR3 sequence (DNA): TGTGCCAGCAGCCCGGTGGGCGGGAGGGAGTTCTACAATGAGCAGTTCTTC. Amino acids: CASSPVGGREFYNEQFF. The J gene is TRBJ2-1, the V gene TRBV11-2; 9 positions agree with TRBD2. V shed 5 bases and J 3 bases; nucleotides not matched to a gene: 11. This CDR3 comprises 17 residues. The germline V gene encodes CDR1 SGHAT and CDR2 FQNNGV.

This clone has more than one count but fewer than ten. This chain uses TRBV30 with TRBJ1-1; D is unclear. The ends were cut back, 2 bases at V and 0 bases at J, with 10 bases in the middle. This CDR3 region has 14 residues. Looked up from germline, CDR1 is GTSNPN and CDR2 is SVGIG (reference sequence). CDR3 protein: CAWSPGRLNTEAFF. Written as DNA, the CDR3 is TGTGCCTGGAGTCCTGGGAGGTTGAACACTGAAGCTTTCTTT.

This clone was seen a handful of times. The chain links TRBV5-1 to TRBJ2-1; D unresolved. Trimming removed 7 bases at V and 6 bases at J, with 11 bases between. The germline V gene encodes CDR1 SGHRS and CDR2 YFSETQ. The CDR3 runs 12 residues. The DNA of the CDR3 is TGCGCCAGCGGTAACCCTACCAATGAGCAGTTCTTC. Amino acid sequence: CASGNPTNEQFF.

This clone appeared a few times. This CDR3 is CASRTSSLLGTIYF. CDR3 DNA sequence: TGCGCCAGCAGGACTTCCTCCCTTTTGGGCACCATATATTTT. The chain links TRBV5-1 to TRBJ1-3; no clear D gene. The CDR3 runs 14 residues. V was trimmed by 5 bases and J by 9 bases, leaving 18 bases between them. The germline V gene has CDR1 SGHRS and CDR2 YFSETQ.

This clone turned up a few times. The chain couples TRBV5-1 to TRBJ2-1; 14 bases are shared with TRBD2. Unmatched junction bases numbered 9, after V lost 1 base and J lost 9 bases. The CDR3 covers 17 residues. Looked up from germline, CDR1 is SGHRS and CDR2 is YFSETQ. The CDR3, as DNA: TGCGCCAGCAGCTTGAGGGCCGGGACTAGCGGGGGAGGTGAGCAGTTCTTC. The encoded protein is CASSLRAGTSGGGEQFF.

V and J are TRBV5-4 and TRBJ2-2; possibly TRBD1 for D (6 bases). V lost 0 bases to trimming and J lost 1 base, with 7 bases between them. In germline, CDR1 is SGHNT, CDR2 YYREEE (reference sequence). The CDR3 length is 15 residues. CDR3 region: CASSLGGQNTGELFF. For the CDR3, the DNA is TGTGCCAGCAGCTTGGGGGGGCAGAACACCGGGGAGCTGTTTTTT.